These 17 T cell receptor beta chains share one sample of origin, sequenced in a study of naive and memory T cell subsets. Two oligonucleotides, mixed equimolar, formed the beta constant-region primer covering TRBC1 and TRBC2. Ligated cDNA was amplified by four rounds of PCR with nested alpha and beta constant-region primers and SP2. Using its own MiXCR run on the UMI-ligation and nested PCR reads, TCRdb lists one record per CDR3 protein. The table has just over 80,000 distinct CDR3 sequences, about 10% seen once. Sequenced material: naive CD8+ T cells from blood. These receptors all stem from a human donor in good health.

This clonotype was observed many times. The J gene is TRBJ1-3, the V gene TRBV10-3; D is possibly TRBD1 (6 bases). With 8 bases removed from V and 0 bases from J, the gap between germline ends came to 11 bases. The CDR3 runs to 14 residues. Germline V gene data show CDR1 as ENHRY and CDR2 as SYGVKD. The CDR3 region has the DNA TGTGCCATCGCACAGGGACTCTCTGGAAACACCATATATTTT. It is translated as CAIAQGLSGNTIYF.

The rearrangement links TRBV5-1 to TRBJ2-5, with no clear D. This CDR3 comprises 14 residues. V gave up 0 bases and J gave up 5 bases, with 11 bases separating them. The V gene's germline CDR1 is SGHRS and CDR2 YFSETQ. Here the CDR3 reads CASSLVASTETQYF. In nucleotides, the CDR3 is TGCGCCAGCAGCTTGGTGGCCTCGACGGAGACCCAGTACTTC.

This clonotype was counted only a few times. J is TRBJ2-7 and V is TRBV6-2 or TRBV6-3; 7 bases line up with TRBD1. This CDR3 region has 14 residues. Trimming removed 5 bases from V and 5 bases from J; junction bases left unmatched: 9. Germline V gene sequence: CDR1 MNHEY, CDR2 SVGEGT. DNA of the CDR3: TGTGCCAGCAGTGACCACAGGGGCCGGGACGAGCAGTACTTC. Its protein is CASSDHRGRDEQYF.

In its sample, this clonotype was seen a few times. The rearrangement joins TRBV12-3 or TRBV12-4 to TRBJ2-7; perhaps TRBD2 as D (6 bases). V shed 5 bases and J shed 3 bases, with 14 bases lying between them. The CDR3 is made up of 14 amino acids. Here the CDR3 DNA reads TGTGCCAGCAGTCTCCGGGGGAATCTCTACGAGCAGTACTTC. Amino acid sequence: CASSLRGNLYEQYF.

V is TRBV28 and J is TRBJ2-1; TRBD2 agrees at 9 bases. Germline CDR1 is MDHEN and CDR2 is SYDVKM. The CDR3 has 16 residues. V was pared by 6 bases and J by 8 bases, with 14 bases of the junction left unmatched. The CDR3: CASSRFALAGTDEQFF. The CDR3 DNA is TGTGCCAGCAGCCGCTTCGCCCTAGCGGGAACGGATGAGCAGTTCTTC.

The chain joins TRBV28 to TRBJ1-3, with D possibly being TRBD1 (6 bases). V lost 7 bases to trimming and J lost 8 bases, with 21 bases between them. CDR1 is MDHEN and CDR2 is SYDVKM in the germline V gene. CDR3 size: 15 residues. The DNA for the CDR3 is TGTGCCAGCACCCTAAACGGTGGGGGCTTCTACACCATATATTTT. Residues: CASTLNGGGFYTIYF.

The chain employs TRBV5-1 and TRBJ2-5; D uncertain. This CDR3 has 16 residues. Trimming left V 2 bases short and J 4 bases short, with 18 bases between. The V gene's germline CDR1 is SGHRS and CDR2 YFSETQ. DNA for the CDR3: TGCGCCAGCAGCTTCACCGGGCTCCAAGGGCGAGAGACCCAGTACTTC. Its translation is CASSFTGLQGRETQYF.

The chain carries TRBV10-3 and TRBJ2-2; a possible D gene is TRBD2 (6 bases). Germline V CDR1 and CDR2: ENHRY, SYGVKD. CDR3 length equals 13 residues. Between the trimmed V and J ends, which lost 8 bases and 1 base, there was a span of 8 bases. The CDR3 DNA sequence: TGTGCCATCTGGCGGGAGAACACCGGGGAGCTGTTTTTT. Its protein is CAIWRENTGELFF.

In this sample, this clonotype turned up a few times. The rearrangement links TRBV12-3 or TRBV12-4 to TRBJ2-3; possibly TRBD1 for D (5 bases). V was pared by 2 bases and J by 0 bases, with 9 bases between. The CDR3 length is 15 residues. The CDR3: CASSLQGLSTDTQYF. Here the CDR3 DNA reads TGTGCCAGCAGTTTACAGGGTCTGAGCACAGATACGCAGTATTTT.

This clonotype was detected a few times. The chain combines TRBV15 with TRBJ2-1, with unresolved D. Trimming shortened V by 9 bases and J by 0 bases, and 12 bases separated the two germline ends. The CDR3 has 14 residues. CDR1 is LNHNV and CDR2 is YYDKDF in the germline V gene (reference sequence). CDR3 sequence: CATSPLSSYNEQFF. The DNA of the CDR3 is TGTGCCACGAGCCCGTTGAGCTCCTACAATGAGCAGTTCTTC. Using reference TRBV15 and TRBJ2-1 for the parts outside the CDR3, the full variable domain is DAMVIQNPRYQVTQFGKPVTLSCSQTLNHNVMYWYQQKSSQAPKLLFHYYDKDFNNEADTPDNFQSRRPNTSFCFLDIRSPGLGDTAMYLCATSPLSSYNEQFFGPGTRLTVL.

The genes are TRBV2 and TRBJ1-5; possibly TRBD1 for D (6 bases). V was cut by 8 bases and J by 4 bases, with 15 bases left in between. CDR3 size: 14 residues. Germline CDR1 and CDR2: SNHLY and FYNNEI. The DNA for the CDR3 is TGTGCCAGCGGGGTCTGGGGGCCTAATCAGCCCCAGCATTTT. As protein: CASGVWGPNQPQHF.

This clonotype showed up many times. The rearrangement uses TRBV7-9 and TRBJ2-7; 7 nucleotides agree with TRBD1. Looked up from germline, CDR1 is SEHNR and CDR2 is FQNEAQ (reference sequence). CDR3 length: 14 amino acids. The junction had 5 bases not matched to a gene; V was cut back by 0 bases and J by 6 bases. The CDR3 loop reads CASSLAWTGGEQYF. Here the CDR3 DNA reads TGTGCCAGCAGCTTAGCTTGGACAGGTGGCGAGCAGTACTTC. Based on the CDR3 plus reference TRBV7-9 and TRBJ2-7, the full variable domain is DTGVSQNPRHKITKRGQNVTFRCDPISEHNRLYWYRQTLGQGPEFLTYFQNEAQLEKSRLLSDRFSAERPKGSFSTLEIQRTEQGDSAMYLCASSLAWTGGEQYFGPGTRLTVT.

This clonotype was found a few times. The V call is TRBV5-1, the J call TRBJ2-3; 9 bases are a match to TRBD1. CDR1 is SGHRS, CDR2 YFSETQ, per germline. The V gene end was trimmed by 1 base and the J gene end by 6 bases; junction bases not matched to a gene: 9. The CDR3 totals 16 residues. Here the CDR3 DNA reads TGCGCCAGCAGCTTGCACGACAGGGGGTTTAAGGATACGCAGTATTTT. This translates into CASSLHDRGFKDTQYF.

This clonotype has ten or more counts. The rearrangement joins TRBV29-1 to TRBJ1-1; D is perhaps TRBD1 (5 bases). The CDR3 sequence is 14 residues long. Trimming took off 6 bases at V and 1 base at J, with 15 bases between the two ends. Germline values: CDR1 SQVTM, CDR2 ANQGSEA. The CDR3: CSVWQGGANTEAFF. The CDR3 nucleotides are TGCAGCGTGTGGCAGGGAGGCGCGAACACTGAAGCTTTCTTT.

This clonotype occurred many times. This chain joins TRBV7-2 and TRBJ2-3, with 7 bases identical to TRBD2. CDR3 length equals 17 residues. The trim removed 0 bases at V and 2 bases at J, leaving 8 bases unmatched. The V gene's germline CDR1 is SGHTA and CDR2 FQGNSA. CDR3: CASSLAEVGGPTDTQYF. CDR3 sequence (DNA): TGTGCCAGCAGCTTAGCGGAAGTGGGAGGGCCCACAGATACGCAGTATTTT.

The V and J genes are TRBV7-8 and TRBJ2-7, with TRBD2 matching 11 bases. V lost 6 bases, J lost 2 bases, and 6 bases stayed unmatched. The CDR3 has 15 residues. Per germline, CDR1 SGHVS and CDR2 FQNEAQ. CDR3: CASRQPGLAAYEQYF. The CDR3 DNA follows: TGTGCCAGCAGACAACCGGGACTAGCGGCCTACGAGCAGTACTTC.

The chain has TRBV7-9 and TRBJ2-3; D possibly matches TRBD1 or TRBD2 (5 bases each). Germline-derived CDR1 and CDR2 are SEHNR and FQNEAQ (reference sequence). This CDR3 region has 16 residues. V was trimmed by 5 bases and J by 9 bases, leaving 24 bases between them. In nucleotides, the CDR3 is TGTGCCAGCAGCCCCCCACCCGGGGCCCTCAGTGACACGCAGTATTTT. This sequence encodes CASSPPPGALSDTQYF.